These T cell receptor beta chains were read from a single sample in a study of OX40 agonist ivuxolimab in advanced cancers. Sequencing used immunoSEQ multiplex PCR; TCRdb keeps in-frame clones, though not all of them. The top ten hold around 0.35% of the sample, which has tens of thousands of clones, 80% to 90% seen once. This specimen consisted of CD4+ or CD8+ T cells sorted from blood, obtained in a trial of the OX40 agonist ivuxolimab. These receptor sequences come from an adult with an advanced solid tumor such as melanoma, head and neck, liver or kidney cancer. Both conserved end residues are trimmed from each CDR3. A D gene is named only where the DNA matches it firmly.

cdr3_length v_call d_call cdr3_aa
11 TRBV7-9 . ASSLQPNTEAF
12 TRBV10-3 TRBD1 AISRTGTNTEAF
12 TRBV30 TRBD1 AWSLTGAGYGYT
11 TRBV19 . ASSKVSNQPQH
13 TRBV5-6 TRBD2 ASSLNPSLANEQY
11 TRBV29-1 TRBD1 SVQGQGDQPQH
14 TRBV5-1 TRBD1 ASSLGYRGENTEAF
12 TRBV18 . ASSARDTNQPQH
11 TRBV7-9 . ASSLGGGYEQY
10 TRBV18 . ASSPYADTQY
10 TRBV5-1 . ASSLSGEGYT
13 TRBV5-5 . ASSRRGARSDTQY
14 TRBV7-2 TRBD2 ASSPRAGGRYNEQF
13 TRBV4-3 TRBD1 ASSQDRTGGSEQF
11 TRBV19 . ASKEGVKDTQY
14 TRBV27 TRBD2 ASSLLPGLSQETQY
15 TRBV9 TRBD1 ASSVEAQGGVNSPLH
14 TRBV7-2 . ASSLRGGIAKNIQY
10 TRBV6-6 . ASSRVRSEAF
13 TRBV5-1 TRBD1 ASSLTGGPQETQY
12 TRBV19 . ASSMMTGRDTQY
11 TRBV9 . ASSVDWNTEAF
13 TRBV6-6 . ASSYQTGNTGELF
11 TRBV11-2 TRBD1 ASSLTGADTQY
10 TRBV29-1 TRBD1 SVEDRGYEQY
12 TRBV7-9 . ASSPSQVSYEQY
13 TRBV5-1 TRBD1 ASSFTGGSNQPQH
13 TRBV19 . ASSTDTVRSYEQY